A selection of T cell receptor beta chains follows, all from one sample in a study of T cell responses to AZD1222 COVID-19 vaccine. Libraries were prepared by immunoSEQ multiplex PCR; TCRdb keeps only in-frame clonotypes and omits some of them. The sample shows about 130,000 clones, over 75% of them seen only once. The sample in question was peripheral blood, obtained on day 0 of MenACWY control vaccination. The receptors were gathered from an adult in good health. CDR3s include the opening cysteine and the closing phenylalanine or tryptophan. Each record gives: clone size, D gene, V gene, J gene, CDR3 protein, CDR3 DNA. A D gene is named only where the DNA matches it firmly. A clone size is listed for some rows: how often the clone was seen (once, few, many), or a class if it is expanded.

clone size: .
D gene: TRBD2
V gene: TRBV10-3
J gene: TRBJ2-7
CDR3 protein: CAVGAAGGAYEQYF
CDR3 DNA: TGTGCCGTGGGCGCCGCGGGAGGAGCCTACGAGCAGTACTTC

clone size: .
D gene: .
V gene: TRBV14
J gene: TRBJ2-3
CDR3 protein: CASSLKRDTQYF
CDR3 DNA: TGTGCCAGCAGCCTCAAGCGGGATACGCAGTATTTT

clone size: .
D gene: TRBD1
V gene: TRBV9
J gene: TRBJ1-1
CDR3 protein: CASSVGGTGVVGTEAFF
CDR3 DNA: TGTGCCAGCAGCGTAGGGGGGACAGGGGTGGTAGGCACTGAAGCTTTCTTT

clone size: .
D gene: TRBD1
V gene: TRBV5-1
J gene: TRBJ2-1
CDR3 protein: CASSGLGQGSKLASYNEQFF
CDR3 DNA: TGCGCCAGCAGCGGCCTTGGACAGGGGTCCAAACTAGCGAGCTACAATGAGCAGTTCTTC

clone size: .
D gene: .
V gene: TRBV7-9
J gene: TRBJ1-1
CDR3 protein: CASSLEGVNTEAFF
CDR3 DNA: TGTGCCAGCAGCTTAGAAGGCGTGAACACTGAAGCTTTCTTT

clone size: .
D gene: TRBD1
V gene: TRBV19
J gene: TRBJ1-5
CDR3 protein: CASDRGLRQPQHF
CDR3 DNA: TGTGCCAGTGACAGGGGGCTTAGGCAGCCCCAGCATTTT

clone size: .
D gene: TRBD1
V gene: TRBV6-4
J gene: TRBJ2-1
CDR3 protein: CASSDLGQGNEQFF
CDR3 DNA: TGTGCCAGCAGTGACTTGGGACAGGGGAATGAGCAGTTCTTC

clone size: .
D gene: .
V gene: TRBV29-1
J gene: TRBJ2-3
CDR3 protein: CSVDRDFLTDTQYF
CDR3 DNA: TGCAGCGTTGACAGGGACTTCCTCACAGATACGCAGTATTTT

clone size: .
D gene: .
V gene: TRBV2
J gene: TRBJ2-1
CDR3 protein: CASSQLTYNEQFF
CDR3 DNA: TGTGCCAGCAGCCAGCTGACCTACAATGAGCAGTTCTTC

clone size: once
D gene: .
V gene: TRBV27
J gene: TRBJ2-6
CDR3 protein: CASTITGLNSGANVLTF
CDR3 DNA: TGTGCCAGCACCATTACAGGCTTGAACTCTGGGGCCAACGTCCTGACTTTC

clone size: once
D gene: .
V gene: TRBV27
J gene: TRBJ2-7
CDR3 protein: CASSLSLAHEQYF
CDR3 DNA: TGTGCCAGCAGTTTATCTCTAGCCCACGAGCAGTACTTC

clone size: .
D gene: TRBD1
V gene: TRBV25-1
J gene: TRBJ2-7
CDR3 protein: CASSGGQGAHEQYF
CDR3 DNA: TGTGCCAGCAGTGGGGGACAGGGGGCCCACGAGCAGTACTTC

clone size: .
D gene: TRBD2
V gene: TRBV11-2
J gene: TRBJ2-4
CDR3 protein: CASRGLRAKNIQYF
CDR3 DNA: TGTGCCAGCAGGGGACTACGGGCCAAAAACATTCAGTACTTC

clone size: once
D gene: .
V gene: TRBV20-1
J gene: TRBJ2-7
CDR3 protein: CSPRTPGQYF
CDR3 DNA: TGCAGCCCCCGGACTCCAGGGCAGTACTTC

clone size: .
D gene: .
V gene: TRBV11-2
J gene: TRBJ1-3
CDR3 protein: CASSSPRTSSGNTIYF
CDR3 DNA: TGTGCCAGCAGCTCCCCAAGGACGAGCTCTGGAAACACCATATATTTT

clone size: .
D gene: TRBD1
V gene: TRBV5-1
J gene: TRBJ1-5
CDR3 protein: CASSLTGDGQPQHF
CDR3 DNA: TGCGCCAGCAGCCTTACAGGGGATGGTCAGCCCCAGCATTTT

clone size: .
D gene: .
V gene: TRBV6-5
J gene: TRBJ1-2
CDR3 protein: CASQRLSSGYGYTF
CDR3 DNA: TGTGCCAGCCAGCGACTCTCTTCGGGCTATGGCTACACCTTC

clone size: once
D gene: TRBD2
V gene: TRBV27
J gene: TRBJ2-1
CDR3 protein: CASSLSLAGYFRGEQFF
CDR3 DNA: TGTGCCAGCAGTTTATCCTTAGCGGGATACTTCCGGGGTGAGCAGTTCTTC

clone size: .
D gene: TRBD1
V gene: TRBV2
J gene: TRBJ1-2
CDR3 protein: CASSRTGGAGSGYTF
CDR3 DNA: TGTGCCAGCAGTCGGACAGGGGGCGCGGGTAGTGGCTACACCTTC

clone size: .
D gene: .
V gene: TRBV2
J gene: TRBJ1-2
CDR3 protein: CASSEGRRGGYTF
CDR3 DNA: TGTGCCAGCAGTGAAGGGCGTCGTGGGGGCTACACCTTC

clone size: once
D gene: TRBD1
V gene: TRBV2
J gene: TRBJ2-7
CDR3 protein: CASSDGFLGQGPYEQYF
CDR3 DNA: TGTGCCAGCAGTGACGGCTTTTTGGGACAGGGCCCCTACGAGCAGTACTTC

clone size: .
D gene: .
V gene: TRBV5-1
J gene: TRBJ2-7
CDR3 protein: CASSLFTGEAYEQYF
CDR3 DNA: TGCGCCAGCAGCTTGTTTACAGGGGAGGCCTACGAGCAGTACTTC